The rows below give T cell receptor beta chains drawn from one sample of a study of human T cells and chemical hapten exposure. MiXCR, applied by TCRdb to the RACE reads, yields one record per CDR3 protein. The table has some 89,000 distinct CDR3 sequences, 10% seen once; the top ten hold 2% to 2.5%. The specimen comprised whole blood, sampled in connection with sensitization to the hapten diphenylcyclopropenone (DPC). These receptors were taken from a woman aged 25 to 45 with alopecia areata. Some clones in this sample may be carry-over from other donors' samples. CDR3s include the opening cysteine and the closing phenylalanine or tryptophan. Each record gives: D gene, clone size, J gene, V gene, CDR3 protein, CDR3 DNA. The D gene is left open where the match is weak. Where a row states a size, it is once, few, many or the class of an expanded clone; other rows omit it.

>-|many|TRBJ1-2|TRBV12-3/TRBV12-4
CASRGQIANYGYTF
TGTGCCAGCAGGGGACAAATCGCTAACTATGGCTACACCTTC
>-|few|TRBJ2-7|TRBV28
CASGQDSYEQYF
TGTGCCAGCGGACAAGACTCCTACGAGCAGTACTTC
>-|few|TRBJ1-1|TRBV29-1
CSVEGEGAFF
TGCAGCGTTGAGGGGGAAGGAGCTTTCTTT
>-|many|TRBJ2-7|TRBV19
CASSIGFSYEQYF
TGTGCCAGTAGTATCGGCTTTTCCTACGAGCAGTACTTC
>-|few|TRBJ2-5|TRBV5-1
CASSWGGQYQETQYF
TGCGCCAGCAGTTGGGGCGGGCAGTACCAAGAGACCCAGTACTTC
>TRBD1|few|TRBJ1-1|TRBV18
CASSTRQGYEAFF
TGTGCCAGCTCAACCCGACAGGGATATGAAGCTTTCTTT
>-|-|TRBJ2-3|TRBV7-2
CASSYARGAGTDTQYF
TGTGCCAGCAGCTACGCCCGGGGGGCCGGCACAGATACGCAGTATTTT
>-|few|TRBJ2-5|TRBV7-2
CASSLEPLETQYF
TGTGCCAGCAGCTTAGAACCCTTAGAGACCCAGTACTTC
>-|many|TRBJ1-5|TRBV20-1
CSVSGRGQPQHF
TGCAGTGTAAGCGGGAGGGGGCAGCCCCAGCATTTT
>-|many|TRBJ1-6|TRBV27
CASSSFLPGLDNSPLHF
TGTGCCAGCAGTTCCTTTCTGCCAGGACTCGATAATTCACCCCTCCACTTT
>TRBD2|-|TRBJ2-1|TRBV19
CASSRGSGGSLNEQFF
TGTGCCAGTAGTAGGGGAAGCGGGGGTAGTTTGAATGAGCAGTTCTTC
>-|many|TRBJ2-7|TRBV24-1
CATYMTESSYEQYF
TGTGCCACCTACATGACGGAGAGCTCCTACGAGCAGTACTTC
>TRBD1|few|TRBJ2-2|TRBV5-1
CASSLAGTGILTGELFF
TGCGCCAGCAGCTTGGCCGGGACAGGGATTCTCACCGGGGAGCTGTTTTTT
>-|many|TRBJ1-3|TRBV6-5
CASSTGQARNTIYF
TGTGCCAGCAGTACAGGGCAGGCGAGAAACACCATATATTTT
>-|many|TRBJ2-5|TRBV24-1
CATSGDQETQYF
TGTGCCACCAGTGGGGACCAAGAGACCCAGTACTTC
>TRBD1|few|TRBJ2-1|TRBV28
CASSIPGQGTNEQFF
TGTGCCAGCAGTATCCCGGGACAGGGTACGAATGAGCAGTTCTTC
>-|many|TRBJ2-5|TRBV21-1
CASSKHPRQGLWYF
TGTGCCAGCAGCAAACACCCCCGCCAGGGACTTTGGTACTTC
>TRBD1|few|TRBJ2-7|TRBV12-3/TRBV12-4
CASSLRDRSYEQYF
TGTGCCAGCAGCCTCCGGGACAGGTCCTACGAGCAGTACTTC
>-|many|TRBJ2-7|TRBV28
CASSSLNRAEQYF
TGTGCCAGCAGTTCACTCAACAGGGCCGAGCAGTACTTC
>-|many|TRBJ2-5|TRBV6-2/TRBV6-3
CASRPGSQETQYF
TGTGCCAGCAGGCCCGGGTCGCAAGAGACCCAGTACTTC
>TRBD1|many|TRBJ2-3|TRBV6-5
CASSQSGQGSGDTQYF
TGTGCCAGCTCCCAGTCGGGACAGGGCTCCGGAGATACGCAGTATTTT
>TRBD2|many|TRBJ2-1|TRBV3-1
CASSYGLAYNNEQFF
TGTGCCAGCAGCTACGGACTAGCATATAACAATGAGCAGTTCTTC
>-|many|TRBJ2-7|TRBV20-1
CSAREMGFSYEQYF
TGCAGTGCTAGAGAAATGGGTTTCTCCTACGAGCAGTACTTC
>-|few|TRBJ2-2|TRBV29-1
CSGRLNLNTGELFF
TGCAGCGGCCGACTAAATTTGAACACCGGGGAGCTGTTTTTT
>TRBD1|many|TRBJ2-6|TRBV6-5
CASSYDRGLGGAGANVLTF
TGTGCCAGCAGTTACGACAGGGGCCTAGGAGGGGCTGGGGCCAACGTCCTGACTTTC
>-|many|TRBJ2-2|TRBV11-2
CASSLDFGGGTGELFF
TGTGCCAGCAGCTTAGATTTCGGCGGCGGGACCGGGGAGCTGTTTTTT
>-|-|TRBJ2-6|TRBV28
CASSLGQLSGANVLTF
TGTGCCAGCAGTTTAGGCCAGCTCTCTGGGGCCAACGTCCTGACTTTC
>-|once|TRBJ2-6|TRBV30
CAWRHSGANVLTF
TGTGCCTGGAGACACTCTGGGGCCAACGTCCTGACTTTC
>-|many|TRBJ1-5|TRBV6-2/TRBV6-3
CASSYSTQGNQPQHF
TGTGCCAGCAGTTACTCGACACAGGGCAATCAGCCCCAGCATTTT
>-|-|TRBJ1-3|TRBV29-1
CSVDGGAGNTIYF
TGCAGCGTTGACGGGGGAGCTGGAAACACCATATATTTT
>-|many|TRBJ2-1|TRBV7-6
CASSPRPPGSYNEQFF
TGTGCCAGCAGCCCTAGGCCCCCCGGCTCCTACAATGAGCAGTTCTTC
>-|few|TRBJ2-5|TRBV28
CASSSALLKPQETQYF
TGTGCCAGCAGTTCCGCTTTACTAAAACCCCAAGAGACCCAGTACTTC
>-|-|TRBJ2-7|TRBV28
CASSFRYREQYF
TGTGCCAGCAGTTTCCGTTACAGGGAGCAGTACTTC
>TRBD1|-|TRBJ2-2|TRBV6-2/TRBV6-3
CASSRSLAGTAYTGELFF
TGTGCCAGCAGCCGAAGCCTCGCCGGGACAGCCTACACCGGGGAGCTGTTTTTT
>TRBD1|few|TRBJ2-7|TRBV18
CASSATGTGGYEQYF
TGTGCCAGCTCAGCTACCGGGACAGGGGGCTACGAGCAGTACTTC
>-|few|TRBJ2-2|TRBV13
CASSLMSGTGELFF
TGTGCCAGCAGCTTAATGAGTGGCACCGGGGAGCTGTTTTTT
>-|many|TRBJ1-6|TRBV27
CASRFGSYNSPLHF
TGTGCCAGCAGGTTCGGCTCCTATAATTCACCCCTCCACTTT
>-|-|TRBJ2-1|TRBV11-2
CASSLAQAYEQFF
TGTGCCAGCAGCTTAGCGCAGGCCTATGAGCAGTTCTTC
>TRBD1|few|TRBJ1-1|TRBV5-1
CASRPTGGQNTEAFF
TGCGCCAGCAGACCGACAGGGGGCCAGAACACTGAAGCTTTCTTT
>TRBD1|many|TRBJ2-7|TRBV9
CASSATGTGSYEQYF
TGTGCCAGCAGCGCAACCGGGACAGGGTCCTACGAGCAGTACTTC
>TRBD2|-|TRBJ2-1|TRBV6-1
CASRVPGTSGTNEQFF
TGTGCCAGCAGGGTTCCCGGGACTAGCGGGACTAACGAGCAGTTCTTC
>-|few|TRBJ1-1|TRBV19
CASSTRGAKKGTEAFF
TGTGCCAGTAGTACCCGAGGGGCCAAAAAGGGCACTGAAGCTTTCTTT
>-|many|TRBJ2-7|TRBV29-1
CSVEDSKLPGQQYF
TGCAGCGTTGAAGATTCGAAACTCCCGGGCCAGCAGTACTTC
>-|many|TRBJ1-3|TRBV27
CASSPHTSGNTIYF
TGTGCCAGCAGTCCCCACACTTCTGGAAACACCATATATTTT
>-|many|TRBJ2-3|TRBV29-1
CSVEQVSTDTQYF
TGCAGCGTTGAACAGGTTAGCACAGATACGCAGTATTTT
>TRBD2|many|TRBJ2-7|TRBV20-1
CSADGTSGSRSPYEQYF
TGCAGTGCTGACGGGACTAGCGGGAGTCGTTCCCCCTACGAGCAGTACTTC
>-|many|TRBJ1-1|TRBV28
CASSETAVNTEAFF
TGTGCCAGCAGTGAAACAGCAGTGAACACTGAAGCTTTCTTT
>-|-|TRBJ1-2|TRBV7-7
CATGRGAASHGYTF
TGTGCTACTGGCCGGGGAGCCGCATCCCATGGCTACACCTTC
>TRBD1|many|TRBJ1-4|TRBV6-1
CASRDRGLEKLFF
TGTGCCAGCAGGGACAGGGGGCTGGAAAAACTGTTTTTT
>TRBD1|many|TRBJ1-5|TRBV18
CASSPPGQGALQPQHF
TGTGCCAGCTCACCACCGGGACAGGGGGCATTGCAGCCCCAGCATTTT
>-|few|TRBJ2-6|TRBV12-3/TRBV12-4
CASSLGRAGANVLTF
TGTGCCAGCAGTTTAGGCAGGGCTGGGGCCAACGTCCTGACTTTC
>TRBD1|many|TRBJ2-3|TRBV5-1
CASSLGDRATQYF
TGCGCCAGCAGCTTGGGGGACAGGGCTACGCAGTATTTT
>TRBD1|-|TRBJ1-6|TRBV29-1
CSAGQGDNSPLHF
TGCAGCGCTGGACAGGGTGATAATTCACCCCTCCACTTT
>-|-|TRBJ2-7|TRBV7-2
CASSFAGPRSYEQYF
TGTGCCAGCAGCTTCGCCGGTCCAAGGTCCTACGAGCAGTACTTC
>-|-|TRBJ1-3|TRBV7-2
CASSPGWVGGTIYF
TGTGCCAGCAGCCCAGGTTGGGTCGGGGGCACCATATATTTT
>-|many|TRBJ2-5|TRBV12-3/TRBV12-4
CASSLRRQGGETQYF
TGTGCCAGCAGTTTACGTAGACAGGGAGGAGAGACCCAGTACTTC
>-|few|TRBJ2-5|TRBV18
CASSQGFQETQYF
TGTGCCAGCTCACAAGGATTCCAAGAGACCCAGTACTTC